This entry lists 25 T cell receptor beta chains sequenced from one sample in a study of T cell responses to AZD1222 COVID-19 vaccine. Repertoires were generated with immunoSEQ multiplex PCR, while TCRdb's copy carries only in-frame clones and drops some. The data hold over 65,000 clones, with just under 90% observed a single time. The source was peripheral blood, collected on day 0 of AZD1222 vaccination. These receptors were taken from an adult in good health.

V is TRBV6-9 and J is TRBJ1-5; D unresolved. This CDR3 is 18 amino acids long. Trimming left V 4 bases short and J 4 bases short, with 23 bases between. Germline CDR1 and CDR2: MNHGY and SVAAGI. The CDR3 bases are TGTGCCAGCAGTTCCAGACAAGACCCTCTACCAATTAATCAGCCCCAGCATTTT. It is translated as CASSSRQDPLPINQPQHF.

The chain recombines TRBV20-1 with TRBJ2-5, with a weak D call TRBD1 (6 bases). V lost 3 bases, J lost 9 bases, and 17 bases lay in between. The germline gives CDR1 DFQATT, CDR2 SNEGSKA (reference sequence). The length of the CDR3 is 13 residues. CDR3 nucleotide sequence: TGCAGTGCTAGTGTGGGGGCTACCGCGGCCCAGTACTTC. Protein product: CSASVGATAAQYF.

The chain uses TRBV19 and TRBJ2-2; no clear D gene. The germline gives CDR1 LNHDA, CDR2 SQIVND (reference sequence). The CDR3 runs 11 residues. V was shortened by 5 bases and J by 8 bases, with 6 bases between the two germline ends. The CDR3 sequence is CASSSSGELFF. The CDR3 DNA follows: TGTGCCAGTAGTTCCTCGGGGGAGCTGTTTTTT.

The CDR3 coding sequence is TGTGCCATCTCCAGGGTAGCGGGAAACACCGGGGAGCTGTTTTTT. It is translated as CAISRVAGNTGELFF. The V gene is TRBV3-1 (or the pseudogene TRBV3-2), the J gene TRBJ2-2; 8 bases line up with TRBD2. J lost 2 bases, V lost 10 bases, and 9 bases had no gene match. CDR1 is LGHDT and CDR2 is YNNKEL in the germline V gene (reference sequence). The CDR3 is made up of 15 amino acids.

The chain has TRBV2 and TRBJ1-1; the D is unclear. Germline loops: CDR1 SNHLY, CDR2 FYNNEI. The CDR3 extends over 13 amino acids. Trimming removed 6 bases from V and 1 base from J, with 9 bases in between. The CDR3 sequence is CASREGENTEAFF. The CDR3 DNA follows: TGTGCCAGCAGGGAGGGAGAGAACACTGAAGCTTTCTTT.

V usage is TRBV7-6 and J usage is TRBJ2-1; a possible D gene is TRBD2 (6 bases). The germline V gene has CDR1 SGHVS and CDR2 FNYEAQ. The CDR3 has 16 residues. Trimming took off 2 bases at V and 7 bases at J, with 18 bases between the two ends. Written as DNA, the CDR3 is TGTGCCAGCAGCTTACTTCGGCAGGGTGGGGGGAATGAGCAGTTCTTC. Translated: CASSLLRQGGGNEQFF. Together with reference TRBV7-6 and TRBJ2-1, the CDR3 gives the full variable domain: GAGVSQSPRYKVTKRGQDVALRCDPISGHVSLYWYRQALGQGPEFLTYFNYEAQQDKSGLPNDRFSAERPEGSISTLTIQRTEQRDSAMYRCASSLLRQGGGNEQFFGPGTRLTVL.

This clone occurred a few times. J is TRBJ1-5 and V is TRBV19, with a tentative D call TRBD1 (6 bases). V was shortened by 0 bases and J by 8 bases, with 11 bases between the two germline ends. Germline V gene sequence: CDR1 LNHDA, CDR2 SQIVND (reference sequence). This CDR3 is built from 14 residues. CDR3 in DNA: TGTGCCAGTAGTATAGAGGGGGCGAGAAAGCCCCAGCATTTT. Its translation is CASSIEGARKPQHF.

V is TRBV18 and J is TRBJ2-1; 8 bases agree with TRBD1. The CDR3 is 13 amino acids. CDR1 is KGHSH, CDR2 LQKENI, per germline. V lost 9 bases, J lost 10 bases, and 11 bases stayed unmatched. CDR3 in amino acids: CASDRGGGPEQFF. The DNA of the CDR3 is TGTGCCAGTGACAGGGGTGGAGGACCAGAGCAGTTCTTC.

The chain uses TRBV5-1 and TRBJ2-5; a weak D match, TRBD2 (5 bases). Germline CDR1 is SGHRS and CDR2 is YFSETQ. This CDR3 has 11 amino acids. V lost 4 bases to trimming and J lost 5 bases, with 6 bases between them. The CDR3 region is CASSRGETQYF. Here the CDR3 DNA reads TGCGCCAGCAGCAGAGGGGAGACCCAGTACTTC.

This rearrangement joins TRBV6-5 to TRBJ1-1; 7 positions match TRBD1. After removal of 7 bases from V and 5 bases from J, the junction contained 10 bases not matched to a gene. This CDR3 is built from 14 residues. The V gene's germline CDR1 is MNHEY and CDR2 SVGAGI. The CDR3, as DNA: TGTGCCAGCACTCGAGGACAGGCGGGGACTGAAGCTTTCTTT. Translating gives CASTRGQAGTEAFF.

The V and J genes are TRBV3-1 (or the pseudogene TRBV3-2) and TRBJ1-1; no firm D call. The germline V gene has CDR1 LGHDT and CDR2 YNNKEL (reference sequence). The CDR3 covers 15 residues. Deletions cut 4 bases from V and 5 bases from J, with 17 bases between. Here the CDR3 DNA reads TGTGCCAGCAGCCTCCCTCCGGTCGGGCGAACTGAAGCTTTCTTT. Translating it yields CASSLPPVGRTEAFF.

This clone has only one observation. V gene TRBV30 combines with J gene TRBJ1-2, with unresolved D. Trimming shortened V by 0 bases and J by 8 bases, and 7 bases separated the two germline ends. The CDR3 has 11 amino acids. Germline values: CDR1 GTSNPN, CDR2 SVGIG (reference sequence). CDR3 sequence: CAWSVRVGYTF. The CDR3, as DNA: TGTGCCTGGAGTGTAAGAGTCGGCTACACCTTC.

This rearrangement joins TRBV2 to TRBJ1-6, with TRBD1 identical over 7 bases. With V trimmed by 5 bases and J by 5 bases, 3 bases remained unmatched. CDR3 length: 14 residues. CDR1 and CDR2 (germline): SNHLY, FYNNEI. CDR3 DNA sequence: TGTGCCAGCAGTCTGACAGGGAATAATTCACCCCTCCACTTT. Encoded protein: CASSLTGNNSPLHF. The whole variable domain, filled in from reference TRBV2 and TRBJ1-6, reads EPEVTQTPSHQVTQMGQEVILRCVPISNHLYFYWYRQILGQKVEFLVSFYNNEISEKSEIFDDQFSVERPDGSNFTLKIRSTKLEDSAMYFCASSLTGNNSPLHFGNGTRLTVT.

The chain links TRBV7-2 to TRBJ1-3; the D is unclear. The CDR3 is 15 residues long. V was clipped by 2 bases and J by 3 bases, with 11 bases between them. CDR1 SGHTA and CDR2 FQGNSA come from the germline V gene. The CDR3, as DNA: TGTGCCAGCAGCTTATTCGGGGAAGGTGGAAACACCATATATTTT. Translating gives CASSLFGEGGNTIYF.

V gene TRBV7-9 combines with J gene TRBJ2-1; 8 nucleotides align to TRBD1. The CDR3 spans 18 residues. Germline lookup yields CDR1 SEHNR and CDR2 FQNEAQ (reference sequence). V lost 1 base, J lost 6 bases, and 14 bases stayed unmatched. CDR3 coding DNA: TGTGCCAGCAGCTTAGTAAGGGTGGGCAGGGGGCTTATCAATGAGCAGTTCTTC. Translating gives CASSLVRVGRGLINEQFF.

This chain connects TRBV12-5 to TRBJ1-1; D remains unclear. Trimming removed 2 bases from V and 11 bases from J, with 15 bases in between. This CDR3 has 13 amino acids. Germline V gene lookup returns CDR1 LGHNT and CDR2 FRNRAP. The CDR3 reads CASGLLATVGAFF. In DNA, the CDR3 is TGTGCTAGTGGTTTGTTAGCGACCGTTGGGGCTTTCTTT.

The DNA of the CDR3 is TGTGCCAGCAGCCGACAGGGTGCCTACGAGCAGTACTTC. It specifies CASSRQGAYEQYF. The J gene is TRBJ2-7, the V gene TRBV7-6; 7 nucleotides match TRBD1. The CDR3 covers 13 residues. In germline, CDR1 is SGHVS, CDR2 FNYEAQ. The trim removed 5 bases at V and 2 bases at J, leaving 3 bases unmatched.

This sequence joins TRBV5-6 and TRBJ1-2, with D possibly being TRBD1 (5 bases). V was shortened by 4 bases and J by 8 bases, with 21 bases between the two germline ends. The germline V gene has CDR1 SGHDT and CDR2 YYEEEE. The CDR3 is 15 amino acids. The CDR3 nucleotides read TGTGCCAGCAGCGGAAGGAGACAGACCCCAAGAGGCTACACCTTC. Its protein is CASSGRRQTPRGYTF.

CDR3 nucleotides: TGTGCCAGCAGCCAAGCTCGGCCGGACAGAATCCCTTATGGCTACACCTTC. This translates into CASSQARPDRIPYGYTF. The V gene is TRBV3-1 (or the pseudogene TRBV3-2), the J gene TRBJ1-2, with D possibly matching TRBD1 (6 bases). Germline lookup yields CDR1 LGHDT and CDR2 YNNKEL (reference sequence). The CDR3 contains 17 residues. The V end was cut by 1 base, the J end by 5 bases, with 20 bases between.

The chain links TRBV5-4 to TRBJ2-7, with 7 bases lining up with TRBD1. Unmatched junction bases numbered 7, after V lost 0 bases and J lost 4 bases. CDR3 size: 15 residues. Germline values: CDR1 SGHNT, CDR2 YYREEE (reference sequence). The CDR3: CASSLVRQGSYEQYF. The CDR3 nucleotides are TGTGCCAGCAGCTTGGTGCGACAGGGCTCATACGAGCAGTACTTC.

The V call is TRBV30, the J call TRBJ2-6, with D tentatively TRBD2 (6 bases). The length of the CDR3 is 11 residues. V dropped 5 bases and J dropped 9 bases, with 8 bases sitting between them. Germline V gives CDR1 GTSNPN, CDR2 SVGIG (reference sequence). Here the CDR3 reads CAWGGGNVLTF. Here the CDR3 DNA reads TGTGCCTGGGGGGGAGGCAACGTCCTGACTTTC.

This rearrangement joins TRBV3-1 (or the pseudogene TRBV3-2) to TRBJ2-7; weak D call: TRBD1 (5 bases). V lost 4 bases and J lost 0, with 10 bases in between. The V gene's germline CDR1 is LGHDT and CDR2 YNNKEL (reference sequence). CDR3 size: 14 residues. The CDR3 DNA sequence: TGTGCCAGCAGCCTCGGACACAACTCCTACGAGCAGTACTTC. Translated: CASSLGHNSYEQYF.

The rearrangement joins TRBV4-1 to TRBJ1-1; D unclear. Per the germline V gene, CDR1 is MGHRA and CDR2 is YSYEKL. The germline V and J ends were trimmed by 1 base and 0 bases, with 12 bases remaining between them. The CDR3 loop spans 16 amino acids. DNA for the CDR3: TGCGCCAGCAGCCAAGTCTTCGGACCCTTGAACACTGAAGCTTTCTTT. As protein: CASSQVFGPLNTEAFF.

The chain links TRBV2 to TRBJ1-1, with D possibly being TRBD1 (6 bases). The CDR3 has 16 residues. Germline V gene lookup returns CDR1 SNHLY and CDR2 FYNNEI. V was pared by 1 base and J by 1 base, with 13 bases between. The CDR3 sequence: CASSEETGQENTEAFF. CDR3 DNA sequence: TGTGCCAGCAGTGAAGAAACGGGACAAGAGAACACTGAAGCTTTCTTT.

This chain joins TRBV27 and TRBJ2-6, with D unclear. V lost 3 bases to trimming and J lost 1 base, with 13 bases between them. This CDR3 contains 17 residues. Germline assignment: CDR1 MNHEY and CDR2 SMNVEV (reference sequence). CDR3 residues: CASSFLYGESGANVLTF. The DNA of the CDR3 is TGTGCCAGCAGTTTTCTATATGGGGAATCTGGGGCCAACGTCCTGACTTTC.